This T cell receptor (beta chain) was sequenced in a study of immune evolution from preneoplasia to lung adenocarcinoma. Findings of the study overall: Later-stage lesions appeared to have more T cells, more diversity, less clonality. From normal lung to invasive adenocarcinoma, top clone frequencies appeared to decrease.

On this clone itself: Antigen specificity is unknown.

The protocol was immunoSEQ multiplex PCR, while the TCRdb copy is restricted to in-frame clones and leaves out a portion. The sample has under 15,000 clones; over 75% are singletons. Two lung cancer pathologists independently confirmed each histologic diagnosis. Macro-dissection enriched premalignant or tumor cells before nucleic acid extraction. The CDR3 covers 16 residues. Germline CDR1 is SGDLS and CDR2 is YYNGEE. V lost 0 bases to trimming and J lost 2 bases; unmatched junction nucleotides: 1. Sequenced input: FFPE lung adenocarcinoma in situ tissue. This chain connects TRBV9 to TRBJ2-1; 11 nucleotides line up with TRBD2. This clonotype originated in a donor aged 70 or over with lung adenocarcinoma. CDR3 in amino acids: CASSVGGLAAYNEQFF. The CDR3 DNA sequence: TGTGCCAGCAGCGTAGGGGGACTAGCGGCCTACAATGAGCAGTTCTTC.